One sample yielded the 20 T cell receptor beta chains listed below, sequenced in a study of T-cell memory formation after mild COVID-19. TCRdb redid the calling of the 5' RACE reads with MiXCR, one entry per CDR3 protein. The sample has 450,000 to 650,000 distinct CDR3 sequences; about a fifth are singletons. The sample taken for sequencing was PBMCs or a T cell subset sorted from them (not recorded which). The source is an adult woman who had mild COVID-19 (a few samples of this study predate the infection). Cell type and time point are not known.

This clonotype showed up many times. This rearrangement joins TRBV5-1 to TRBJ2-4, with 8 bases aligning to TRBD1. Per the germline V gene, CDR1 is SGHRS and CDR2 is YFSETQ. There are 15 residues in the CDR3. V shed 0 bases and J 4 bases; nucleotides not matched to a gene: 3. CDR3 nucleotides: TGCGCCAGCAGCTTGGTAGGGGACAGGAAAAACATTCAGTACTTC. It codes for CASSLVGDRKNIQYF.

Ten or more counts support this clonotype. CDR3 coding DNA: TGCGCCAGCAGCGACCTCTACGAGCAGTACTTC. Translating gives CASSDLYEQYF. The J gene is TRBJ2-7, the V gene TRBV5-1; the D is unclear. Germline CDR1 is SGHRS and CDR2 is YFSETQ. This CDR3 comprises 11 residues. V was clipped by 4 bases and J by 3 bases, with 5 bases between them.

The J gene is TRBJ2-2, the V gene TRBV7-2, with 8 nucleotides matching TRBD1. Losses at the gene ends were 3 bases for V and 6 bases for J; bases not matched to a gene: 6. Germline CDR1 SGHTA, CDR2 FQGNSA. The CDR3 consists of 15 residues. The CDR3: CASSFYSTGAGELFF. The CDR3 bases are TGTGCCAGCAGCTTTTATTCGACAGGGGCCGGGGAGCTGTTTTTT.

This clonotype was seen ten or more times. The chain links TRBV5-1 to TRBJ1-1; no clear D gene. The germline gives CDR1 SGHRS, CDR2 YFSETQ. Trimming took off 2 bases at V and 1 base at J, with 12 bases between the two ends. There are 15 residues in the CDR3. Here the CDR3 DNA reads TGCGCCAGCAGCTTTGGTGGTTCAGGGAACACTGAAGCTTTCTTT. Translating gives CASSFGGSGNTEAFF.

The CDR3 DNA is TGTGCCTGGAGTGTAACGTCTACGAGATACAATGAGCAGTTCTTC. This encodes CAWSVTSTRYNEQFF. The chain has TRBV30 and TRBJ2-1; D is undetermined. This CDR3 comprises 15 residues. The V end was cut by 0 bases, the J end by 4 bases, with 13 bases between. Germline V gene sequence: CDR1 GTSNPN, CDR2 SVGIG (reference sequence). Together with reference TRBV30 and TRBJ2-1, the CDR3 gives the full variable domain: SQTIHQWPATLVQPVGSPLSLECTVEGTSNPNLYWYRQAAGRGLQLLFYSVGIGQISSEVPQNLSASRPQDRQFILSSKKLLLSDSGFYLCAWSVTSTRYNEQFFGPGTRLTVL.

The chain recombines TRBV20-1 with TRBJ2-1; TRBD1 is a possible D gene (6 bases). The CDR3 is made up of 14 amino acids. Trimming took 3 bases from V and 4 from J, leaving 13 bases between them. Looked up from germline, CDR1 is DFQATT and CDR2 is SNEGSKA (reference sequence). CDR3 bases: TGCAGTGCTAGGAAGGGGGTAGGGTACAATGAGCAGTTCTTC. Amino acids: CSARKGVGYNEQFF.

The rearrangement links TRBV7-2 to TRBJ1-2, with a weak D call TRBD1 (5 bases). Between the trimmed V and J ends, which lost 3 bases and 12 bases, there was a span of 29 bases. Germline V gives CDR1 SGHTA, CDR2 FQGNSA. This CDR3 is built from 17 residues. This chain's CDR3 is CASSLGVLGPGLLVDTF. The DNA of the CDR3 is TGTGCCAGCAGCTTGGGGGTTCTGGGGCCCGGCCTACTCGTAGACACCTTC.

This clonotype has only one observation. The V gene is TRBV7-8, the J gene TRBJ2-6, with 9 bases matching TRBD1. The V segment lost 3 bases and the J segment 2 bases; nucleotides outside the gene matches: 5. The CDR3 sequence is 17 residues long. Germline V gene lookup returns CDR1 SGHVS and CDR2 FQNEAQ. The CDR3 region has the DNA TGTGCCAGCAGCTTGGGGACAGGGAGGCCTGGGGCCAACGTCCTGACTTTC. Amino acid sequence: CASSLGTGRPGANVLTF.

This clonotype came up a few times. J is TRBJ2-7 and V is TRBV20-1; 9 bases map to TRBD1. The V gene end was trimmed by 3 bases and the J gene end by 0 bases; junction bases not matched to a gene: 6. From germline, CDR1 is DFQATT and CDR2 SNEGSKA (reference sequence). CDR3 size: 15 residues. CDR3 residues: CSARGQGKYSYEQYF. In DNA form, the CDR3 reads TGCAGTGCTAGGGGACAGGGTAAATACTCCTACGAGCAGTACTTC.

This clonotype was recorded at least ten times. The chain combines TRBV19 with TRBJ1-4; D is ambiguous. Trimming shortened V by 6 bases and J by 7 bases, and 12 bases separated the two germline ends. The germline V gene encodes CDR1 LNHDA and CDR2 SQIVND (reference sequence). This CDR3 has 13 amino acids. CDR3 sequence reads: CASSSTRGEKLFF. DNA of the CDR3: TGTGCCAGTAGCTCCACCCGGGGTGAAAAACTGTTTTTT.

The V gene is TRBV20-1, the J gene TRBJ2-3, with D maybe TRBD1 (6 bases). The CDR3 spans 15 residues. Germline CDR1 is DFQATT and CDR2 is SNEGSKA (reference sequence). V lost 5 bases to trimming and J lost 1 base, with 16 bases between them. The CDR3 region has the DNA TGCAGTGCTCTACAGGGATCTCACCGCACAGATACGCAGTATTTT. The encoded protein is CSALQGSHRTDTQYF.

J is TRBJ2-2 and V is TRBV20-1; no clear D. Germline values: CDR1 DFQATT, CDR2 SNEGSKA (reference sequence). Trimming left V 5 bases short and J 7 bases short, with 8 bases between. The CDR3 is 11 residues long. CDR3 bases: TGCAGTGCTTACCGCAGCGGGGAGCTGTTTTTT. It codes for CSAYRSGELFF.

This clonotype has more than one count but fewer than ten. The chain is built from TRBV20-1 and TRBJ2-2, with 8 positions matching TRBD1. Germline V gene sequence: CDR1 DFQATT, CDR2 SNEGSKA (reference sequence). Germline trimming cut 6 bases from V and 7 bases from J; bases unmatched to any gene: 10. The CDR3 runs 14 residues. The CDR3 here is CSAPPTGAVGELFF. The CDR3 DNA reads TGCAGTGCCCCCCCGACAGGGGCAGTCGGGGAGCTGTTTTTT.

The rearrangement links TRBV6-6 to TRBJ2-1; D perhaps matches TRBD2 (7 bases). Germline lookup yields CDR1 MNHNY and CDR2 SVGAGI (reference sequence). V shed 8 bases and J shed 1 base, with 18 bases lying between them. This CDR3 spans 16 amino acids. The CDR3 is CASSSGEGGSYNEQFF. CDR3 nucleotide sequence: TGTGCCAGCTCCTCCGGCGAGGGGGGGTCCTACAATGAGCAGTTCTTC.

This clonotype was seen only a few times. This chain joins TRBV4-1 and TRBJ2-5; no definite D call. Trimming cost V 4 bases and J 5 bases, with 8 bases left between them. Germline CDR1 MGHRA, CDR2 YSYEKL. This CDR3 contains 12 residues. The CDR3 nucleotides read TGCGCCAGCAGCCGCAATGCGGAGACCCAGTACTTC. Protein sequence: CASSRNAETQYF.

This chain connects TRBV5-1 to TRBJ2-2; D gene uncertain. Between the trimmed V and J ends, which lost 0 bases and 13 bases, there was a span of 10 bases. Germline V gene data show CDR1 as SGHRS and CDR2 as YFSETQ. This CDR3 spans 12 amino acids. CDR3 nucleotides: TGCGCCAGCAGCTTGGGAGGCCTCGCGCTGTTTTTT. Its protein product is CASSLGGLALFF.

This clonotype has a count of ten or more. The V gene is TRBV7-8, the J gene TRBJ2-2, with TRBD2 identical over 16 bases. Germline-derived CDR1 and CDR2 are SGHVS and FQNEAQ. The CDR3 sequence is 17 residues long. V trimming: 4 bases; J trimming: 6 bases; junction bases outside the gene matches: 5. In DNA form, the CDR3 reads TGTGCCAGCAGCTCCCCGGGACTAGCGGGAGGGGCCGGGGAGCTGTTTTTT. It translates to CASSSPGLAGGAGELFF.

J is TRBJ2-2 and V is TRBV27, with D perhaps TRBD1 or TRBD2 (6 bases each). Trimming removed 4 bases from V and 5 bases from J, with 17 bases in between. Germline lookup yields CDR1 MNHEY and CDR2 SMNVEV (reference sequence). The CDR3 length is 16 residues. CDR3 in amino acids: CASSSRQVAGTGELFF. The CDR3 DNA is TGTGCCAGCAGTTCCCGACAGGTCGCGGGGACCGGGGAGCTGTTTTTT.

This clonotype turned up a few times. CDR3 residues: CSARDLRRGYEQYF. The CDR3 coding sequence is TGCAGTGCTAGAGATCTCCGTCGGGGCTACGAGCAGTACTTC. V and J are TRBV20-1 and TRBJ2-7; D is perhaps TRBD2 (5 bases). CDR1 is DFQATT, CDR2 SNEGSKA, per germline (reference sequence). V lost 0 bases to trimming and J lost 3 bases, with 12 bases between them. The CDR3 has 14 residues.

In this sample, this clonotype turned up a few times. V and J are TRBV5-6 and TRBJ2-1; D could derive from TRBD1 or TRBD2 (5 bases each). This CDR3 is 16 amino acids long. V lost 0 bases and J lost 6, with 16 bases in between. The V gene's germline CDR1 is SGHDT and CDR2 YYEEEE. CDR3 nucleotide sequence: TGTGCCAGCAGCTTGGTAGGGGACGGAGTACGCAATGAGCAGTTCTTC. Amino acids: CASSLVGDGVRNEQFF.